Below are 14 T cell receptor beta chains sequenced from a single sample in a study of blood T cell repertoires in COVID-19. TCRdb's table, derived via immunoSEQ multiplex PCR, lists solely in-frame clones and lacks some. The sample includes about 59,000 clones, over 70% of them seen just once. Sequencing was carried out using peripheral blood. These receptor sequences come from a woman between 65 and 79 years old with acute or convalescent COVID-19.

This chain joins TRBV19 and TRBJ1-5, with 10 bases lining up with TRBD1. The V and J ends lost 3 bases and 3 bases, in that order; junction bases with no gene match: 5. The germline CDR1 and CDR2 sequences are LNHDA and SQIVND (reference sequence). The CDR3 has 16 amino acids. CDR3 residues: CASSIGTGVNNQPQHF. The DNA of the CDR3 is TGTGCCAGTAGTATTGGGACAGGGGTCAACAATCAGCCCCAGCATTTT. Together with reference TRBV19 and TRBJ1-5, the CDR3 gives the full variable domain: DGGITQSPKYLFRKEGQNVTLSCEQNLNHDAMYWYRQDPGQGLRLIYYSQIVNDFQKGDIAEGYSVSREKKESFPLTVTSAQKNPTAFYLCASSIGTGVNNQPQHFGDGTRLSIL.

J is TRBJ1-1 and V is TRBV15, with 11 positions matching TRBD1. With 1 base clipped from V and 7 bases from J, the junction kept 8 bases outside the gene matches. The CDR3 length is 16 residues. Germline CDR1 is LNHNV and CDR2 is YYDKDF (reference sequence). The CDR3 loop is CATSRGDRGSLNEAFF. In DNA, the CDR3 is TGTGCCACCAGCAGAGGGGACAGGGGGTCTCTCAATGAAGCTTTCTTT.

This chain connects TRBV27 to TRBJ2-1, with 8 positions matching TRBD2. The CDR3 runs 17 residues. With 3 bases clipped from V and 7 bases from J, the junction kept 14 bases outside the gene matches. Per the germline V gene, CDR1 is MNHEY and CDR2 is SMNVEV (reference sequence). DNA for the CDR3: TGTGCCAGCAGTTTGGAACGGGGGGGCCGCGGGAGGAATGAGCAGTTCTTC. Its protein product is CASSLERGGRGRNEQFF.

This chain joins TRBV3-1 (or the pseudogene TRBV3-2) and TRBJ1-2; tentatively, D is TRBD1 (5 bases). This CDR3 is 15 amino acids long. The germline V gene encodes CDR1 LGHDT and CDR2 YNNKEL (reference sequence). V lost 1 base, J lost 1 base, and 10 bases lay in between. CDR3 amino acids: CASSQGGVINYGYTF. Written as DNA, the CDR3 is TGTGCCAGCAGCCAAGGGGGGGTCATTAACTATGGCTACACCTTC.

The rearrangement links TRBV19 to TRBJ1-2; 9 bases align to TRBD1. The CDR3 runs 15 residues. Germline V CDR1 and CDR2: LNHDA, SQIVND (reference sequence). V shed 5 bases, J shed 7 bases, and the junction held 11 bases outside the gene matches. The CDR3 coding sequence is TGTGCCAGTAGTTCCGGGGACAGGGAGACCCTTGGCTACACCTTC. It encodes CASSSGDRETLGYTF.

The CDR3 region is CASSKAGGVQEPQHF. The CDR3 DNA follows: TGTGCCAGCAGCAAAGCGGGGGGGGTACAGGAGCCCCAGCATTTT. The chain links TRBV21-1 to TRBJ1-5. TRBV21-1 constitutes a pseudogene. The CDR3 runs to 15 residues.

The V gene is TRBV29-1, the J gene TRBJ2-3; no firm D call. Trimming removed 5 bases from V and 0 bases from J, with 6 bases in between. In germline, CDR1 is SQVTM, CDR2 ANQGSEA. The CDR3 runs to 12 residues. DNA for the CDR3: TGCAGCGTTCGAGGTAGCACAGATACGCAGTATTTT. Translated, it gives CSVRGSTDTQYF.

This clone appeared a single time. CDR3 DNA sequence: TGTGCCAGCAGTGCACTCTTAGCGGGGAGTGACAATGAGCAGTTCTTC. Protein: CASSALLAGSDNEQFF. The chain is built from TRBV6-1 and TRBJ2-1; TRBD2 agrees at 8 bases. The CDR3 loop spans 16 amino acids. V was pared by 4 bases and J by 5 bases, with 10 bases of the junction left unmatched. Germline V lookup: CDR1 MNHNS, CDR2 SASEGT.

The CDR3 is CASWGREGEQFF. The CDR3 bases are TGTGCCAGCTGGGGAAGAGAGGGAGAGCAGTTCTTC. This sequence joins TRBV27 and TRBJ2-1; D is perhaps TRBD2 (5 bases). This CDR3 is 12 amino acids long. The V end lost 8 bases, the J end lost 10 bases, and 15 bases lay between the germline ends. Germline CDR1 MNHEY, CDR2 SMNVEV (reference sequence).

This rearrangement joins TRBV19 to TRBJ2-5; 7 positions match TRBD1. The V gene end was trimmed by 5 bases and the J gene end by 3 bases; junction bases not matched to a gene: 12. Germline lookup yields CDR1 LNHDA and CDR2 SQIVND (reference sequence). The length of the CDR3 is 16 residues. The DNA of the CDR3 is TGTGCCAGTAGTTCCGGACAGGCCATTGGGGAAGAGACCCAGTACTTC. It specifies CASSSGQAIGEETQYF.

Here the CDR3 DNA reads TGTGCCAGCAGCCAAGATAGCCGTCAGTGGGAGACCCAGTACTTC. As protein: CASSQDSRQWETQYF. The chain recombines TRBV14 with TRBJ2-5; D is undetermined. Trimming took 0 bases from V and 5 from J, leaving 13 bases between them. The length of the CDR3 is 15 residues. Germline assignment: CDR1 SGHDN and CDR2 FVKESK. Complete variable domain (other parts from reference TRBV14 and TRBJ2-5): EAGVTQFPSHSVIEKGQTVTLRCDPISGHDNLYWYRRVMGKEIKFLLHFVKESKQDESGMPNNRFLAERTGGTYSTLKVQPAELEDSGVYFCASSQDSRQWETQYFGPGTRLLVL.

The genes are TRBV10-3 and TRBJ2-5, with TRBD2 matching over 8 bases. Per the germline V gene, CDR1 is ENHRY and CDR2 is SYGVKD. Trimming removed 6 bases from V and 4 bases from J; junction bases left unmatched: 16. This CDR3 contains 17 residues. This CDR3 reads CAISPGGGGPTLETQYF. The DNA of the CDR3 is TGTGCCATCAGCCCCGGCGGCGGGGGGCCTACATTAGAGACCCAGTACTTC.

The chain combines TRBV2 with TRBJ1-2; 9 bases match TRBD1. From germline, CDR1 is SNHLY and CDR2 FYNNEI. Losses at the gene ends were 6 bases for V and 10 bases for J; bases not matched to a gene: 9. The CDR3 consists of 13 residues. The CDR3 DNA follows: TGTGCCAGCAGAGAACAGGGGGCGGGTGACTACACCTTC. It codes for CASREQGAGDYTF. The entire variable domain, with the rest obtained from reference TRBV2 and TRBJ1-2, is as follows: EPEVTQTPSHQVTQMGQEVILRCVPISNHLYFYWYRQILGQKVEFLVSFYNNEISEKSEIFDDQFSVERPDGSNFTLKIRSTKLEDSAMYFCASREQGAGDYTFGSGTRLTVV.

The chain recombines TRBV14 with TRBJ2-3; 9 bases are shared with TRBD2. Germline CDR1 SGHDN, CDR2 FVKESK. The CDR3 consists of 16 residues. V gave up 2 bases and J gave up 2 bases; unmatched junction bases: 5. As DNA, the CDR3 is TGTGCCAGCAGCCAAACGTCTAGCGGGGACACAGATACGCAGTATTTT. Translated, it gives CASSQTSSGDTDTQYF.